This passage covers 17 T cell receptor beta chains from one sample sequenced in a study of cytomegalovirus exposure and HLA in healthy donors. A multiplex PCR was run with 60 Vbeta primers and 13 Jbeta primers. Clones were read by immunoSEQ multiplex PCR, and TCRdb kept only the in-frame ones, dropping some. The sample comprises roughly 200,000 clones, around 87% of which are singletons, and around 1.4% rests with the top ten. The sample taken for sequencing was PBMCs. The receptor set was obtained from a man aged 25-40 years in good health and CMV-seronegative.

This sequence joins TRBV19 and TRBJ2-6; TRBD2 is a possible D gene (5 bases). This CDR3 comprises 15 residues. Germline assignment: CDR1 LNHDA and CDR2 SQIVND (reference sequence). With 4 bases removed from V and 0 bases from J, the gap between germline ends came to 7 bases. This chain's CDR3 is CASSRGVSGANVLTF. CDR3 sequence (DNA): TGTGCCAGTAGTAGGGGAGTCTCTGGGGCCAACGTCCTGACTTTC. Using reference TRBV19 and TRBJ2-6 for the parts outside the CDR3, the full variable domain is DGGITQSPKYLFRKEGQNVTLSCEQNLNHDAMYWYRQDPGQGLRLIYYSQIVNDFQKGDIAEGYSVSREKKESFPLTVTSAQKNPTAFYLCASSRGVSGANVLTFGAGSRLTVL.

This chain connects TRBV2 to TRBJ2-3; 11 nucleotides line up with TRBD2. The CDR3 is made up of 18 amino acids. Germline CDR1 SNHLY, CDR2 FYNNEI. V gave up 5 bases and J gave up 3 bases; unmatched junction bases: 13. The CDR3 DNA reads as TGTGCCAGCAGTACCCCCCGTAGCGGGGGGGGCGGAACAGATACGCAGTATTTT. Its translation is CASSTPRSGGGGTDTQYF.

The chain couples TRBV18 to TRBJ2-3; the D gene is possibly TRBD1 (5 bases). This CDR3 region has 16 residues. V was clipped by 0 bases and J by 5 bases, with 15 bases between them. Germline loops: CDR1 KGHSH, CDR2 LQKENI. The CDR3 DNA sequence: TGTGCCAGCTCACCACCAGGGGCTTCCGGCGGAGATACGCAGTATTTT. It codes for CASSPPGASGGDTQYF.

The chain is built from TRBV7-9 and TRBJ2-1, with TRBD2 identical over 8 bases. CDR3 length equals 15 residues. CDR1 and CDR2 (germline): SEHNR, FQNEAQ (reference sequence). The trim removed 4 bases at V and 4 bases at J, leaving 6 bases unmatched. CDR3: CASSSKRGSYNEQFF. CDR3 bases: TGTGCCAGCAGCTCCAAGCGGGGGAGTTACAATGAGCAGTTCTTC.

The chain links TRBV4-3 to TRBJ2-3; no clear D gene. CDR3 length: 14 amino acids. The V and J ends lost 0 bases and 4 bases respectively, with 8 bases between them. CDR1 is LGHNA and CDR2 is YSLEER in the germline V gene. Here the CDR3 reads CASSQEGGADTQYF. In nucleotides, the CDR3 is TGCGCCAGCAGCCAAGAAGGCGGTGCAGATACGCAGTATTTT.

The rearrangement links TRBV4-3 to TRBJ1-2; no clear D. The V end was cut by 0 bases, the J end by 11 bases, with 22 bases between. The CDR3 length is 16 residues. CDR1 and CDR2 (germline): LGHNA, YSLEER. As DNA, the CDR3 is TGCGCCAGCAGCCAAGATGCGGGCGCTTTCTGGGTAGGGTACACCTTC. Encoded protein: CASSQDAGAFWVGYTF.

This sequence joins TRBV4-1 and TRBJ2-6, with TRBD1 matching 7 bases. After removal of 6 bases from V and 2 bases from J, the junction contained 10 bases not matched to a gene. Germline V gene data show CDR1 as MGHRA and CDR2 as YSYEKL. The CDR3 is 17 amino acids. CDR3 protein: CASRIDRDTPGANVLTF. DNA for the CDR3: TGCGCCAGCAGGATCGACAGGGATACCCCTGGGGCCAACGTCCTGACTTTC.

The chain recombines TRBV27 with TRBJ1-1; 10 bases align to TRBD1. The germline CDR1 and CDR2 sequences are MNHEY and SMNVEV (reference sequence). The CDR3 contains 15 residues. V gave up 7 bases and J gave up 4 bases; unmatched junction bases: 9. CDR3 loop: CASKAGQGIGTEAFF. As DNA, the CDR3 is TGTGCCAGCAAGGCGGGACAGGGGATCGGCACTGAAGCTTTCTTT.

V usage is TRBV27 and J usage is TRBJ2-6; TRBD2 might be the D (6 bases). The CDR3 is 16 amino acids. Deletions cut 8 bases from V and 0 bases from J, with 14 bases between. The V gene's germline CDR1 is MNHEY and CDR2 SMNVEV (reference sequence). The CDR3 coding sequence is TGTGCCAGCGGGGCTTCGCGGGGCTCTGGGGCCAACGTCCTGACTTTC. This gives the protein CASGASRGSGANVLTF.

The CDR3 is CASSLIAIYNEQFF. DNA for the CDR3: TGTGCCAGCAGCTTAATTGCGATTTACAATGAGCAGTTCTTC. J is TRBJ2-1 and V is TRBV7-9; no definite D call. The V gene's germline CDR1 is SEHNR and CDR2 FQNEAQ (reference sequence). The CDR3 length is 14 residues. The V and J ends lost 2 bases and 4 bases respectively, with 9 bases between them.

The sample holds a few counts of this clone. The J gene is TRBJ2-3, the V gene TRBV15, with TRBD2 matching over 8 bases. The CDR3 runs 15 residues. Germline V gene sequence: CDR1 LNHNV, CDR2 YYDKDF (reference sequence). Trimming at V came to 0 bases and at J to 1 base, leaving 0 bases not matched to a gene. The CDR3 DNA is TGTGCCACCAGCAGAGAGCGGGGGGGCACAGATACGCAGTATTTT. Amino acid sequence: CATSRERGGTDTQYF.

Note on this clone: This CDR3 is also generated by other DNA sequences in the sample. This chain connects TRBV4-3 to TRBJ2-6, with D perhaps TRBD2 (5 bases). Germline CDR1 reads LGHNA; CDR2 reads YSLEER. The CDR3 runs 16 residues. Trimming took 0 bases from V and 4 from J, leaving 10 bases between them. The CDR3 DNA reads TGCGCCAGCAGCCAAGAGACGGGGTCCGGGGCCAACGTCCTGACTTTC. Amino acids: CASSQETGSGANVLTF.

V usage is TRBV28 and J usage is TRBJ1-1, with no clear D. The CDR3 covers 14 residues. Germline assignment: CDR1 MDHEN and CDR2 SYDVKM. The V end lost 2 bases, the J end lost 2 bases, and 9 bases lay between the germline ends. This chain's CDR3 is CASSLGRVNTEAFF. CDR3 bases: TGTGCCAGCAGTTTAGGCCGGGTAAACACTGAAGCTTTCTTT. Full variable domain (missing parts from reference TRBV28 and TRBJ1-1): DVKVTQSSRYLVKRTGEKVFLECVQDMDHENMFWYRQDPGLGLRLIYFSYDVKMKEKGDIPEGYSVSREKKERFSLILESASTNQTSMYLCASSLGRVNTEAFFGQGTRLTVV.

The genes are TRBV6-1 and TRBJ1-4, with D hard to call. Trimming stripped 0 bases from V and 10 bases from J, with 18 bases between. The CDR3 covers 16 residues. Per germline, CDR1 MNHNS and CDR2 SASEGT. CDR3 bases: TGTGCCAGCAGTGAAGCAGTGGTAGAAACCGGCGGAAAACTGTTTTTT. It specifies CASSEAVVETGGKLFF.

The chain has TRBV7-9 and TRBJ1-5; tentatively, D is TRBD1 (5 bases). Germline CDR1 reads SEHNR; CDR2 reads FQNEAQ (reference sequence). The ends were cut back, 2 bases at V and 7 bases at J, with 12 bases in the middle. This CDR3 contains 14 residues. The CDR3 coding sequence is TGTGCCAGCAGCTTAAGTGACGGGGGGCAGCCCCAGCATTTT. It encodes CASSLSDGGQPQHF. The full variable domain, in which reference TRBV7-9 and TRBJ1-5 provide the parts outside the CDR3, is DTGVSQNPRHKITKRGQNVTFRCDPISEHNRLYWYRQTLGQGPEFLTYFQNEAQLEKSRLLSDRFSAERPKGSFSTLEIQRTEQGDSAMYLCASSLSDGGQPQHFGDGTRLSIL.

The chain joins TRBV7-9 to TRBJ2-5; tentative D call: TRBD2 (5 bases). Near its end, the DNA agrees better with TRBJ2-7, so the J call may be wrong. This CDR3 is built from 14 residues. The V gene's germline CDR1 is SEHNR and CDR2 FQNEAQ (reference sequence). The CDR3 region is CASSSTGSSYEQYF. DNA of the CDR3: TGTGCCAGCAGCTCCACGGGGAGCTCCTACGAGCAGTACTTC.

The chain is built from TRBV4-3 and TRBJ2-5, with TRBD1 matching 9 bases. With V trimmed by 1 base and J by 4 bases, 4 bases remained unmatched. Germline values: CDR1 LGHNA, CDR2 YSLEER. The CDR3 is made up of 15 amino acids. The CDR3 sequence is CASSQGTGVAETQYF. Here the CDR3 DNA reads TGCGCCAGCAGCCAAGGGACAGGGGTGGCAGAGACCCAGTACTTC.